This passage covers 4 T cell receptor beta chains from one sample sequenced in a study of metastatic and nonmetastatic thyroid tumors. TCRdb re-called the PCR reads through MiXCR. The top ten hold approximately 13% of the sample, which has about 15,000 clones, around 29% seen once. None of the patients had undergone any treatment ahead of thyroid surgery. What was sequenced was adjacent normal tissue. These receptors were collected from a female donor with papillary thyroid cancer or a benign thyroid nodule (not recorded which). Some clones in this sample may be carry-over from other donors' samples.

The chain is built from TRBV6-5 and TRBJ2-7; D possibly corresponds to TRBD1 (6 bases). V was trimmed by 4 bases and J by 3 bases, leaving 16 bases between them. This CDR3 has 15 amino acids. Germline lookup yields CDR1 MNHEY and CDR2 SVGAGI. The CDR3 nucleotides read TGTGCCAGCAGTTTGGGAACAGGGACCATCTACGAGCAGTACTTC. Encoded protein: CASSLGTGTIYEQYF.

There are a few counts of this clone. The V call is TRBV6-1, the J call TRBJ2-5; possible D gene TRBD2, 6 bases. The CDR3 covers 13 residues. V gave up 6 bases and J gave up 7 bases, with 15 bases separating them. Germline V gives CDR1 MNHNS, CDR2 SASEGT. CDR3 nucleotide sequence: TGTGCCAGCAGGGACGGCCCGGGGGTGACCCAGTACTTC. It translates to CASRDGPGVTQYF.

A note on this clone: A junction end diverges from the germline sequence, so it may reflect a read error. The chain has TRBV5-5 and TRBJ1-1; unclear D gene. There are 15 residues in the CDR3. In germline, CDR1 is SGHKS, CDR2 YYEKEE (reference sequence). The CDR3 sequence: CASSLDRRFNTEAFF. In nucleotides, the CDR3 is TGTGCCAGCAGCTTGGATAGGCGATTCAACACTGAGGCTTTCTTT.

The V and J genes are TRBV11-2 and TRBJ1-5; 7 bases are a match to TRBD1. Trimming cost V 3 bases and J 1 base; bases outside gene matches: 9. This CDR3 region has 17 residues. Germline V gene data show CDR1 as SGHAT and CDR2 as FQNNGV. CDR3 amino acids: CASSLPPAGGSNQPQHF. The CDR3 nucleotides read TGTGCCAGCAGCTTGCCTCCTGCAGGGGGAAGCAATCAGCCCCAGCATTTT.